The 4 T cell receptor beta chains below all came from one sample that was sequenced in a study of OX40 agonist ivuxolimab in advanced cancers. This table comes from immunoSEQ multiplex PCR, and its TCRdb copy is limited to in-frame clones, with some not included. The table has around 90,000 clones, 85% to 90% seen once. This sample comprised CD4+ or CD8+ T cells sorted from blood, obtained in a trial of the OX40 agonist ivuxolimab. The receptors derive from an adult with an advanced solid tumor such as melanoma, head and neck, liver or kidney cancer.

This rearrangement joins TRBV6-4 to TRBJ2-3, with TRBD2 identical over 10 bases. Germline-derived CDR1 and CDR2 are MRHNA and SNTAGT. The CDR3 covers 16 residues. Trimming took 0 bases from V and 0 from J; bases not matched to a gene: 0. CDR3 sequence: CASSDSTSGSTDTQYF. CDR3 DNA sequence: TGTGCCAGCAGTGACTCGACTAGCGGGAGCACAGATACGCAGTATTTT.

The chain recombines TRBV27 with TRBJ2-3; D gene ambiguous. The germline V gene encodes CDR1 MNHEY and CDR2 SMNVEV (reference sequence). There are 14 residues in the CDR3. With 5 bases removed from V and 4 bases from J, the gap between germline ends came to 13 bases. The chain's CDR3 is CASSDQYWADTQYF. The CDR3 DNA reads as TGTGCCAGCAGTGATCAGTACTGGGCAGATACGCAGTATTTT.

This clone was counted between two and nine times. This chain uses TRBV10-3 with TRBJ1-2; weak D call: TRBD1 (5 bases). This CDR3 spans 13 amino acids. Germline CDR1 is ENHRY and CDR2 is SYGVKD. Between the trimmed V and J ends, which lost 8 bases and 11 bases, there was a span of 21 bases. This CDR3 reads CAIGPGMTERYTF. In DNA, the CDR3 is TGTGCCATCGGGCCGGGAATGACAGAACGGTACACCTTC.

Here the CDR3 reads CASSQRLGQETQYF. The CDR3 DNA follows: TGCGCCAGCAGCCAGCGACTAGGACAAGAGACCCAGTACTTC. This chain joins TRBV4-1 and TRBJ2-5, with a weak D call TRBD2 (6 bases). The CDR3 loop spans 14 amino acids. From germline, CDR1 is MGHRA and CDR2 YSYEKL. The ends were cut back, 3 bases at V and 2 bases at J, with 10 bases in the middle.